Sequencing of this T cell receptor (beta chain) was carried out in a study of blood T cells in healthy people across ages. This clonotype was observed a few times. This CDR3 region has 16 residues. Per germline, CDR1 SGHDN and CDR2 FVKESK. The V gene lost 0 bases and the J gene lost 5 bases, with 13 bases spanning the gap. Next came a second PCR, run for roughly 6 to 11 cycles, which used a sample-barcoded 5' primer along with a J-beta primer mix. MiXCR, run by TCRdb on the 5' RACE reads, gives a single entry per CDR3 protein. The table shows more than 650,000 distinct CDR3 sequences, with roughly 20% occurring only once. Healthy Caucasians from Russia aged 6 to 90 served as donors.

Sequencing was done on a sample of blood. This chain uses TRBV14 with TRBJ1-4; no definite D call. The clonotype originates from a man between 65 and 85 years old in good health. CDR3: CASSQDRRNPNEKLFF. The CDR3 nucleotides read TGTGCCAGCAGCCAAGATAGGCGGAACCCCAATGAAAAACTGTTTTTT. Together with reference TRBV14 and TRBJ1-4, the CDR3 gives the full variable domain: EAGVTQFPSHSVIEKGQTVTLRCDPISGHDNLYWYRRVMGKEIKFLLHFVKESKQDESGMPNNRFLAERTGGTYSTLKVQPAELEDSGVYFCASSQDRRNPNEKLFFGSGTQLSVL.